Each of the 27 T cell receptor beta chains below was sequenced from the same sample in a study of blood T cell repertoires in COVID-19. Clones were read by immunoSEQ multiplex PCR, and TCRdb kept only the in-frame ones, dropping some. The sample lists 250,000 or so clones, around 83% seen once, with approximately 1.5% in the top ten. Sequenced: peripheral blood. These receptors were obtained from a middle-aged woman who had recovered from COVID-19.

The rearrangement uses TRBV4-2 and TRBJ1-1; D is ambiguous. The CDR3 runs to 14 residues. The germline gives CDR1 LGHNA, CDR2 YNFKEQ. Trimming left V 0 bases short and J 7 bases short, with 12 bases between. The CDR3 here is CASSQEENTYEAFF. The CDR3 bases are TGTGCCAGCAGCCAAGAGGAGAACACATATGAAGCTTTCTTT.

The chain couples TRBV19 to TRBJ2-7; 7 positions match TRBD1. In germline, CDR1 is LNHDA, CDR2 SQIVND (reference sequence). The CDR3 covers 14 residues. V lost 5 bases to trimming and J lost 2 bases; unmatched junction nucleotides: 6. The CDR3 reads CASSRTGATYEQYF. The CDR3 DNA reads TGTGCCAGTAGTCGTACAGGGGCGACCTACGAGCAGTACTTC.

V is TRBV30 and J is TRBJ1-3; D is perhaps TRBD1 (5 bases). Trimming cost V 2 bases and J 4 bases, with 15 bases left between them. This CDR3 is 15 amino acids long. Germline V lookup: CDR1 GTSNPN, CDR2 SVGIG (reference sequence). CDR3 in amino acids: CAWSRKGISGNTIYF. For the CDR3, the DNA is TGTGCCTGGAGTCGGAAGGGGATCTCAGGAAACACCATATATTTT.

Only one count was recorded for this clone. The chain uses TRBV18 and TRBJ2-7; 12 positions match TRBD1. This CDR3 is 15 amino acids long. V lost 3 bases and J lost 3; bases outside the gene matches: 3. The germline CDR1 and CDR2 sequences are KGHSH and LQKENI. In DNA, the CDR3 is TGTGCCAGCTCACCGGGACAGGGGGCGTTCTACGAGCAGTACTTC. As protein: CASSPGQGAFYEQYF.

CDR3 in amino acids: CASSEGRLAYEQYF. The DNA of the CDR3 is TGTGCCAGCAGCGAGGGCCGTTTGGCGTACGAGCAGTACTTC. V is TRBV25-1 and J is TRBJ2-7, with D possibly TRBD2 on 5 matching bases. Looked up from germline, CDR1 is MGHDK and CDR2 is SYGVNS. The CDR3 totals 14 residues. V gave up 6 bases and J gave up 4 bases, with 16 bases separating them.

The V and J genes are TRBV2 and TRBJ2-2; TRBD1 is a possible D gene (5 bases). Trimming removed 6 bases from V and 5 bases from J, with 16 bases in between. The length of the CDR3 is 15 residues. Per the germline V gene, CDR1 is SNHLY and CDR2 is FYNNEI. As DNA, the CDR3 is TGTGCCAGCAGACGAACAGACCAGGGAACCGGGGAGCTGTTTTTT. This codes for CASRRTDQGTGELFF.

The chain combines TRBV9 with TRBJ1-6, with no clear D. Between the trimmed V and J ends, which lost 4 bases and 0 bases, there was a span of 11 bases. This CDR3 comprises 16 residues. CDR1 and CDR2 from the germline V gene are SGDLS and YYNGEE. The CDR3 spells CASSPRQSSYNSPLHF. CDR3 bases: TGTGCCAGCAGCCCCAGGCAGAGCTCCTATAATTCACCCCTCCACTTT.

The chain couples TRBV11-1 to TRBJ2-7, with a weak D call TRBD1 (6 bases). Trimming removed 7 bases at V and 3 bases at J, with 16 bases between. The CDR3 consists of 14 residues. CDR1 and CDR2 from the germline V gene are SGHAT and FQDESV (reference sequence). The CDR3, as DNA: TGTGCCAGCACGGCGAGCCAGGGGAACTACGAGCAGTACTTC. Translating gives CASTASQGNYEQYF. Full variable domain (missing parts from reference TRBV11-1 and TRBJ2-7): EAEVAQSPRYKITEKSQAVAFWCDPISGHATLYWYRQILGQGPELLVQFQDESVVDDSQLPKDRFSAERLKGVDSTLKIQPAELGDSAMYLCASTASQGNYEQYFGPGTRLTVT.

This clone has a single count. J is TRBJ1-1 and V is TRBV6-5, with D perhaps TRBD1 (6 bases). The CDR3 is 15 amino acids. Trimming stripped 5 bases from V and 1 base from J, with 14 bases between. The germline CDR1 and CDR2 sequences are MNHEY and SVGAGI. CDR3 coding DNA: TGTGCCAGCAGTACCAAACAGGGTGGGAACACTGAAGCTTTCTTT. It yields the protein CASSTKQGGNTEAFF.

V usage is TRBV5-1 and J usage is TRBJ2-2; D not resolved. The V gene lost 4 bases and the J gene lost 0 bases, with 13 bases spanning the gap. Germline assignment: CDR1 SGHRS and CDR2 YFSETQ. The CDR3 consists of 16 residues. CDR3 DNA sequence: TGCGCCAGCAGCATGGCAAGCTCCGCGAACACCGGGGAGCTGTTTTTT. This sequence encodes CASSMASSANTGELFF. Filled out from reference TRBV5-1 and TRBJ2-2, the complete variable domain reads KAGVTQTPRYLIKTRGQQVTLSCSPISGHRSVSWYQQTPGQGLQFLFEYFSETQRNKGNFPGRFSGRQFSNSRSEMNVSTLELGDSALYLCASSMASSANTGELFFGEGSRLTVL.

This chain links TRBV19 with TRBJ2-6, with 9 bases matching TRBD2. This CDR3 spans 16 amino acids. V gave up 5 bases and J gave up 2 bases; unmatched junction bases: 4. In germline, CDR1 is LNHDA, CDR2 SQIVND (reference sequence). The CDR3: CASSPGGGAGANVLTF. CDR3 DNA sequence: TGTGCCAGTAGTCCTGGCGGGGGGGCTGGGGCCAACGTCCTGACTTTC.

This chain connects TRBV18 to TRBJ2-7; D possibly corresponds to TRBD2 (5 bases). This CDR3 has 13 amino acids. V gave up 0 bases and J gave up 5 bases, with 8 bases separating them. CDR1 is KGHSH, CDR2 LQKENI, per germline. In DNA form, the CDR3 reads TGTGCCAGCTCACCACCGTCGAGGGACGAGCAGTACTTC. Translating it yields CASSPPSRDEQYF. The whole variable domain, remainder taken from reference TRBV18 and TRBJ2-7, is NAGVMQNPRHLVRRRGQEARLRCSPMKGHSHVYWYRQLPEEGLKFMVYLQKENIIDESGMPKERFSAEFPKEGPSILRIQQVVRGDSAAYFCASSPPSRDEQYFGPGTRLTVT.

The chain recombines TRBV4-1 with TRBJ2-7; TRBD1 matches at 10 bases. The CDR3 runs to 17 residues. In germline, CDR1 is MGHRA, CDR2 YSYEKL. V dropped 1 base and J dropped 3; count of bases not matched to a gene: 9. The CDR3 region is CASSQGPVRTGGYEQYF. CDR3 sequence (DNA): TGCGCCAGCAGCCAAGGGCCCGTTAGGACAGGGGGCTACGAGCAGTACTTC.

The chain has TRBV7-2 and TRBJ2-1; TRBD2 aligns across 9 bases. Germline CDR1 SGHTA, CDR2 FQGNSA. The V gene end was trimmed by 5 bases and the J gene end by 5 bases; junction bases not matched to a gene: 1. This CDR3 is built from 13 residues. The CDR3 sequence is CASSPSGNNEQFF. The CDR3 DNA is TGTGCCAGCAGCCCTAGCGGGAACAATGAGCAGTTCTTC.

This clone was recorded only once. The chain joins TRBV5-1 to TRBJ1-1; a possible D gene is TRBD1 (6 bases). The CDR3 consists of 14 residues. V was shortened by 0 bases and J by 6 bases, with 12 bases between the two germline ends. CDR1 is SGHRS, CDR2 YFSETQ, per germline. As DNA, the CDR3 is TGCGCCAGCAGCTTGGAGGACAGTGGCTCTGAAGCTTTCTTT. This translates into CASSLEDSGSEAFF.

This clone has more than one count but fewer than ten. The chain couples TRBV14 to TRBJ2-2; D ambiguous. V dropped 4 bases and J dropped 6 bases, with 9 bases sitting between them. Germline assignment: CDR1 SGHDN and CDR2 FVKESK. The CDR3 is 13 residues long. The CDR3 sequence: CASSPQFAGELFF. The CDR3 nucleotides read TGTGCCAGCAGCCCACAATTTGCCGGGGAGCTGTTTTTT.

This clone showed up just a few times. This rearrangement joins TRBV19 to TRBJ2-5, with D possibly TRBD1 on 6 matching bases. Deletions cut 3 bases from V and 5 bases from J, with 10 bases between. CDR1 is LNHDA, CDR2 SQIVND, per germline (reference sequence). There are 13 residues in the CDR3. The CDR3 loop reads CASSMKGVETQYF. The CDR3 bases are TGTGCCAGTAGTATGAAGGGGGTTGAGACCCAGTACTTC. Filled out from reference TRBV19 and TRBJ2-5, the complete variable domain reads DGGITQSPKYLFRKEGQNVTLSCEQNLNHDAMYWYRQDPGQGLRLIYYSQIVNDFQKGDIAEGYSVSREKKESFPLTVTSAQKNPTAFYLCASSMKGVETQYFGPGTRLLVL.

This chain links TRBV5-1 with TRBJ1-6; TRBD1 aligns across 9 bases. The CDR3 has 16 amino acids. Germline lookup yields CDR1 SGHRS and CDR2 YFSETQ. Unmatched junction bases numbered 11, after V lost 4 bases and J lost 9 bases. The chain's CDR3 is CASSITGGAIASPLHF. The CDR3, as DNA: TGCGCCAGCAGCATTACAGGGGGCGCGATAGCTTCACCCCTCCACTTT.

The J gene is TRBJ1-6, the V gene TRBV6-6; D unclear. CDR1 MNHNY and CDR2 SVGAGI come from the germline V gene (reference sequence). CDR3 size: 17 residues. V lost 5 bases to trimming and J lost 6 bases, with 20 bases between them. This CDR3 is CASSRWGDPRGNSPLHF. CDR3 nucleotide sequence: TGTGCCAGCAGTCGATGGGGTGACCCGCGGGGTAATTCACCCCTCCACTTT.

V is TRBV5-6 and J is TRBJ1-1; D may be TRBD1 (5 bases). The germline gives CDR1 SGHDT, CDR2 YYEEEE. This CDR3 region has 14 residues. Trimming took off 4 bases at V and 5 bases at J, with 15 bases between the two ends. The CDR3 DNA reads TGTGCCAGCAGCCTGGTGGGGCGCAGAACTGAAGCTTTCTTT. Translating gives CASSLVGRRTEAFF.

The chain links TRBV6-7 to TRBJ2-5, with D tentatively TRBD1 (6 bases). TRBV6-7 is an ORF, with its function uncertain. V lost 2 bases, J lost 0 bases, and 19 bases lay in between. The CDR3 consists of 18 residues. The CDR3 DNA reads TGTGCCAGCAGTTACCAGATTACAGGGACCCCTTACCAAGAGACCCAGTACTTC. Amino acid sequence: CASSYQITGTPYQETQYF.

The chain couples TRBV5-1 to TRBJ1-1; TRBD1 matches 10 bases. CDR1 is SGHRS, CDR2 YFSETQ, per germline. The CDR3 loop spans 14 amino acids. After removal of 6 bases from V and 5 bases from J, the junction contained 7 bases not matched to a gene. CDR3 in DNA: TGCGCCAGCAACCGGGACAGGGGAGGTACTGAAGCTTTCTTT. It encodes CASNRDRGGTEAFF.

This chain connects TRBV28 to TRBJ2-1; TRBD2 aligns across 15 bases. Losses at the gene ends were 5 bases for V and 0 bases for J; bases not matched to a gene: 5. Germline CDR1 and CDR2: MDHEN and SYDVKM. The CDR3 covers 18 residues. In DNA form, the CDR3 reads TGTGCCAGCAGTCCTGGGACTAGCGGGGGGAGCTCCTACAATGAGCAGTTCTTC. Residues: CASSPGTSGGSSYNEQFF.

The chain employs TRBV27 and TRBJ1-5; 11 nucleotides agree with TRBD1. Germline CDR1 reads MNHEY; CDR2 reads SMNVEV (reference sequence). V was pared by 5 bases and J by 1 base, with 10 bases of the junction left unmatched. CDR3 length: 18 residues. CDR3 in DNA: TGTGCCAGCAGTCCCTTGGACAGGGGGCGAAGGAGCAATCAGCCCCAGCATTTT. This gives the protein CASSPLDRGRRSNQPQHF.

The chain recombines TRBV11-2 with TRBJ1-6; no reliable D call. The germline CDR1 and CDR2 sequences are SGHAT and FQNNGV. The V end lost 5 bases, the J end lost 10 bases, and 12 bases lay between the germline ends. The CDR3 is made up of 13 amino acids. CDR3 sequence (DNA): TGTGCCAGCAGCCCCTCGCGGGAATCACCCCTCCACTTT. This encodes CASSPSRESPLHF.

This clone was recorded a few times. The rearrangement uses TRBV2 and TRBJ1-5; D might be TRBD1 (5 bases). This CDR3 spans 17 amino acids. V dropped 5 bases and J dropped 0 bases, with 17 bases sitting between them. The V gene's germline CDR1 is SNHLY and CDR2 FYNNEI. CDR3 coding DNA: TGTGCCAGCAGTACCCCCGGGGGGAGGATTAGCAATCAGCCCCAGCATTTT. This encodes CASSTPGGRISNQPQHF.

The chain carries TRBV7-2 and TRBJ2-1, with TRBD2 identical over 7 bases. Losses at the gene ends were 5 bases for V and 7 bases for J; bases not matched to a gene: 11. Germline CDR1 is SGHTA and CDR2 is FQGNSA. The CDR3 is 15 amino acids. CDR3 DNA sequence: TGTGCCAGCAGCGATCAGGGAGGGTCCTTAAATGAGCAGTTCTTC. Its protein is CASSDQGGSLNEQFF.